This paragraph reports one T cell receptor beta chain. Trimming at V came to 5 bases and at J to 4 bases, leaving 13 bases not matched to a gene. This CDR3 is 16 amino acids long. Germline-derived CDR1 and CDR2 are LNHDA and SQIVND (reference sequence). Here immunoSEQ multiplex PCR was the method, and the copy in TCRdb shows in-frame clones only, minus some. The table lists around 130,000 clones, roughly 89% of them singletons. This record belongs to a study of control samples from healthy donors and cancer patients. The chain combines TRBV19 with TRBJ2-7; TRBD1 matches at 8 bases. The sequencing input was PBMCs. This TCR came from a man aged 50-60 years with head and neck cancer. The CDR3 nucleotides read TGTGCCAGTAGTGCAAGCGGACAGGGACAGTTATACGAGCAGTACTTC. This encodes CASSASGQGQLYEQYF.